Below, 3 T cell receptor beta chains from the same sample are listed, as sequenced in a study of T-cell reconstitution after alpha-beta-depleted transplantation in children. Construction of the TCRbeta library involved unique molecular identifiers. Via MiXCR, TCRdb re-called the PCR reads, giving one row per CDR3 protein. The sample lists around 530,000 distinct CDR3 sequences; less than 35% were seen once. The specimen was PBMCs from the stem cell graft donor, collected from the stem cell graft. The receptors here all came from a human donor who donated a stem cell graft to a child with aplastic anemia.

The chain uses TRBV6-5 and TRBJ1-2; D remains ambiguous. Germline CDR1 MNHEY, CDR2 SVGAGI. Trimming shortened V by 6 bases and J by 2 bases, and 4 bases separated the two germline ends. This CDR3 contains 11 residues. Written as DNA, the CDR3 is TGTGCCAGCAGAAACAACTATGGCTACACCTTC. The encoded protein is CASRNNYGYTF.

This clonotype was picked up a small number of times. The chain links TRBV12-3 or TRBV12-4 to TRBJ2-1, with a possible D match to TRBD2 (6 bases). CDR3 length: 15 residues. V was cut by 7 bases and J by 6 bases, with 19 bases left in between. Here the CDR3 DNA reads TGTGCCAGCATTATTGGGGACTTGGTAGGCAATGAGCAGTTCTTC. It encodes CASIIGDLVGNEQFF.

V gene TRBV28 combines with J gene TRBJ2-7, with a weak D call TRBD2 (7 bases). CDR1 MDHEN and CDR2 SYDVKM come from the germline V gene. V was trimmed by 1 base and J by 4 bases, leaving 11 bases between them. There are 14 residues in the CDR3. The CDR3, as DNA: TGTGCCAGCAGTTTATCGGGGGGACAATACGAGCAGTACTTC. Residues: CASSLSGGQYEQYF.